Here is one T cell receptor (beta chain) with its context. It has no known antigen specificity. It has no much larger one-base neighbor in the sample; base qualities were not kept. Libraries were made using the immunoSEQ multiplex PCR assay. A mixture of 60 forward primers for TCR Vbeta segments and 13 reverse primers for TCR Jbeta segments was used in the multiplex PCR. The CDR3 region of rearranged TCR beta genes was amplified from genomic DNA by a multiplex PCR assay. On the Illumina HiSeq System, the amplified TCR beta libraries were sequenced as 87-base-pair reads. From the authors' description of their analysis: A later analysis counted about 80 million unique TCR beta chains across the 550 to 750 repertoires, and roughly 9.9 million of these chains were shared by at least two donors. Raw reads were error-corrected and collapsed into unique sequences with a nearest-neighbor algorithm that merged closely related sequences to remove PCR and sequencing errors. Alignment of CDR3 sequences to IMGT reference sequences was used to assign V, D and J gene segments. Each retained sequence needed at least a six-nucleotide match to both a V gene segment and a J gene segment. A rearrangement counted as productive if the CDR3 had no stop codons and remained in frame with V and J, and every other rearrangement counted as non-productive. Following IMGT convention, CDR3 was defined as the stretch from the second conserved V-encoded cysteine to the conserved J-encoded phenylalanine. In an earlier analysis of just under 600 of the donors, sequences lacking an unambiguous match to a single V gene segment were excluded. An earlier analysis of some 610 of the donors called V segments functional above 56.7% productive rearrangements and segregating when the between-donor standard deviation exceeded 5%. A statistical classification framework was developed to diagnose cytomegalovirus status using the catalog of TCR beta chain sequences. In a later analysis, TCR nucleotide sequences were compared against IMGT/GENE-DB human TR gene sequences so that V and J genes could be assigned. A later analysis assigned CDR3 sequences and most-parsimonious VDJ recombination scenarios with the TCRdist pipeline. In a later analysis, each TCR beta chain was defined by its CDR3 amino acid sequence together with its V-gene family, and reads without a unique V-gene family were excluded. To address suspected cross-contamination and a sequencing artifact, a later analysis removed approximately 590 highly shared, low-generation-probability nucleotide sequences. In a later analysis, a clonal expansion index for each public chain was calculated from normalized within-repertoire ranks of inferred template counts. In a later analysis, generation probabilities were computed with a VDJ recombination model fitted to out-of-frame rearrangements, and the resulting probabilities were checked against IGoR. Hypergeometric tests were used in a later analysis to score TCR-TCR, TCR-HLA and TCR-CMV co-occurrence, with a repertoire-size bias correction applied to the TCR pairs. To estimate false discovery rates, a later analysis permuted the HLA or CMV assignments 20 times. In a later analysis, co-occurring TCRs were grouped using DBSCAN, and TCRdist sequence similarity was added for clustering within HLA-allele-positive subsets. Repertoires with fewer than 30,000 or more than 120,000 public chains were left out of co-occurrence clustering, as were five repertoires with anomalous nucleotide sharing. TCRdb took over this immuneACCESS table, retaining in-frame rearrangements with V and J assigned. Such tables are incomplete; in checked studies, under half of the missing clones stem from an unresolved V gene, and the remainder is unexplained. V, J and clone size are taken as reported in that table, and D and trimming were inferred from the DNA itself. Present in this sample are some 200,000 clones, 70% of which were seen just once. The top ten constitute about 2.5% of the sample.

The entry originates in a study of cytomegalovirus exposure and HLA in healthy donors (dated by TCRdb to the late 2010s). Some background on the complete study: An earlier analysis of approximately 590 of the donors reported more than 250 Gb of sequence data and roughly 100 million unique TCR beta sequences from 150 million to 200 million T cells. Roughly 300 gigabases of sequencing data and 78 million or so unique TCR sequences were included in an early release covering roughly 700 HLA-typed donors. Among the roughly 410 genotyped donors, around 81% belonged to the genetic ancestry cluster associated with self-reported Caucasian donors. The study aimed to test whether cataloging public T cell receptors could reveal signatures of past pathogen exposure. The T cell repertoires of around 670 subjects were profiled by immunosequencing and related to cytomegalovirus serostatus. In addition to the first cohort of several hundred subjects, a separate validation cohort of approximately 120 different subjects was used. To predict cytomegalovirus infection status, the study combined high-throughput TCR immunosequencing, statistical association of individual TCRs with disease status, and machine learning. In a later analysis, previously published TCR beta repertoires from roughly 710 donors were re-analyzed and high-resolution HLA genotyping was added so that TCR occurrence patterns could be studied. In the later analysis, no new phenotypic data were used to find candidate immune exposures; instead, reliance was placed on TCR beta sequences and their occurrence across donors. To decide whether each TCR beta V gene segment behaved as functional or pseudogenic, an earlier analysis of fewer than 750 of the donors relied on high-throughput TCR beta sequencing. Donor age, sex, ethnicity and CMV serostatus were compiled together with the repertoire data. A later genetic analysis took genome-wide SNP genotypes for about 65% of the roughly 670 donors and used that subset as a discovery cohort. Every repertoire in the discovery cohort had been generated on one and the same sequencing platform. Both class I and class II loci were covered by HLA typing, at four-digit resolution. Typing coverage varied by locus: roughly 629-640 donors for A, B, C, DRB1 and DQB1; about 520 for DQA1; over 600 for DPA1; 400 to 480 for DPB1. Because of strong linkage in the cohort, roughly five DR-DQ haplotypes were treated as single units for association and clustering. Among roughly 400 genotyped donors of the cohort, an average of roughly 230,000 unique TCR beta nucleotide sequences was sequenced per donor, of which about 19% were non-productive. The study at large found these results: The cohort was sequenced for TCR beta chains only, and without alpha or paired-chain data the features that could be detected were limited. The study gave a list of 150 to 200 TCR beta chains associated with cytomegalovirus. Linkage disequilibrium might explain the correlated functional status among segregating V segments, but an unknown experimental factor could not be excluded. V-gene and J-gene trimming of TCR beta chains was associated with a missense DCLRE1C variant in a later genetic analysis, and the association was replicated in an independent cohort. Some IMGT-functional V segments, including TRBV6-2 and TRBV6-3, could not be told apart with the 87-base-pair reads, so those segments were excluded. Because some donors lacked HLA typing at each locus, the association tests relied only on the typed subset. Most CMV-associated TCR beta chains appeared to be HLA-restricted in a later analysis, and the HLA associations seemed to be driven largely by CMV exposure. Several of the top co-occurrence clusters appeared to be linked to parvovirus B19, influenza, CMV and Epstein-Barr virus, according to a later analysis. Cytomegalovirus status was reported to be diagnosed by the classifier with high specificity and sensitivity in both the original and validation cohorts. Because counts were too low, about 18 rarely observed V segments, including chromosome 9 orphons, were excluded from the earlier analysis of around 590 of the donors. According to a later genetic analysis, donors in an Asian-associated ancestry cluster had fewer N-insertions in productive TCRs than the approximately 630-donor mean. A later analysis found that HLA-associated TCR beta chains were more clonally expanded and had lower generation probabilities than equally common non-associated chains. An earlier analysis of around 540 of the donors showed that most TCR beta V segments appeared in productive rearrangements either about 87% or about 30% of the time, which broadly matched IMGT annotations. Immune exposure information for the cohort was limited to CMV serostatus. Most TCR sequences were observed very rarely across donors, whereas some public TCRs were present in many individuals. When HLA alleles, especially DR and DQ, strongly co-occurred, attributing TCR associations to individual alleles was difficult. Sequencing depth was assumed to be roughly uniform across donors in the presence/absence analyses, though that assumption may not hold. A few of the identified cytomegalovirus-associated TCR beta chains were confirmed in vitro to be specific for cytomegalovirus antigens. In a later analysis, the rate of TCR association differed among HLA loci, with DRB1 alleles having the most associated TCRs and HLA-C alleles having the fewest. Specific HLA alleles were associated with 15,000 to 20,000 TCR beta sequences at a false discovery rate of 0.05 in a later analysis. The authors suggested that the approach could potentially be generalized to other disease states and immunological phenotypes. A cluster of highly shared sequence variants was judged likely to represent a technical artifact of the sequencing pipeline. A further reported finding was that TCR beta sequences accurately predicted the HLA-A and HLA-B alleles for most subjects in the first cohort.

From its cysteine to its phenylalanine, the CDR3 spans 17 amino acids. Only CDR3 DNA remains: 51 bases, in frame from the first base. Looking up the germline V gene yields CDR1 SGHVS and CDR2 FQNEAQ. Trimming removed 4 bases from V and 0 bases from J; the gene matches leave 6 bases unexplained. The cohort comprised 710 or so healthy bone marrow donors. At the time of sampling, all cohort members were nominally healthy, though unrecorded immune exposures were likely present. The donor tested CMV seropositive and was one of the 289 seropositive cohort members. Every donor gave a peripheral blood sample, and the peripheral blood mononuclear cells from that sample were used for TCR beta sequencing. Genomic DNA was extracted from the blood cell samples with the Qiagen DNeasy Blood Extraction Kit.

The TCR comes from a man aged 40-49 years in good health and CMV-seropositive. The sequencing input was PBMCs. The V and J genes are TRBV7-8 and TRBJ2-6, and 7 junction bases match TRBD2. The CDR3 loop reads CASSWTSLSSGANVLTF. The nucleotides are TGTGCCAGCAGCTGGACTAGTCTGAGCTCTGGGGCCAACGTCCTGACTTTC.